The rows below give T cell receptor beta chains drawn from one sample of a study of graft-versus-host responses after intestinal transplantation. Only in-frame clones appear in the TCRdb table, and some are missing; sequencing was by immunoSEQ multiplex PCR. Of over 65,000 clones in the sample, approximately 90% are singletons; the top ten hold 6% to 9%. These receptors have no identified antigens. The sequences come from unstimulated CD8+ T cells sorted from spleen or lymph node cells, collected before transplant. These TCRs come from a human donor who was the organ donor for an intestinal transplant. CDR3s include the opening cysteine and the closing phenylalanine or tryptophan. Fields, in order: D gene, J gene, V gene, clone size, CDR3 protein, CDR3 DNA. A D gene is named only where the DNA matches it firmly. The listing skips clone size in some rows; elsewhere it reads once, few, many or a size class.

NA	TRBJ1-2	TRBV15	NA	CATSDMRVSGYTF	TGTGCCACCAGTGACATGAGGGTGTCGGGCTACACCTTC
NA	TRBJ1-1	TRBV4-1	NA	CASSQDPGARNTEAFF	TGCGCCAGCAGCCAAGATCCTGGGGCGCGGAACACTGAAGCTTTCTTT
TRBD2	TRBJ2-7	TRBV19	few	CASSIDGTSGYYEQYF	TGTGCCAGTAGTATAGATGGGACTAGCGGATACTACGAGCAGTACTTC
TRBD1	TRBJ1-1	TRBV7-6	NA	CASSPGGGGPEAFF	TGTGCCAGCAGCCCAGGGGGTGGGGGGCCTGAAGCTTTCTTT
NA	TRBJ2-6	TRBV19	NA	CASSWDIPIGANVLTF	TGTGCCAGTAGTTGGGACATACCAATCGGGGCCAACGTCCTGACTTTC
NA	TRBJ1-1	TRBV30	once	CAWSQGPEVWTEAFF	TGTGCCTGGAGCCAGGGCCCCGAGGTTTGGACTGAAGCTTTCTTT
TRBD1	TRBJ2-7	TRBV27	NA	CASSSDRDRVGEQYF	TGTGCCAGCAGTTCCGACCGGGACAGGGTTGGCGAGCAGTACTTC
NA	TRBJ2-1	TRBV7-9	NA	CASSSGYNEQFF	TGTGCCAGCAGCTCAGGGTACAATGAGCAGTTCTTC
NA	TRBJ2-2	TRBV5-1	once	CASSPLGQVGTGELFF	TGCGCCAGCAGCCCCTTAGGACAAGTCGGGACCGGGGAGCTGTTTTTT
NA	TRBJ2-7	TRBV13	NA	CASSLVGTDDEQYF	TGTGCCAGCAGCTTAGTGGGGACCGACGACGAGCAGTACTTC
NA	TRBJ1-2	TRBV19	NA	CASSRRQRKSYGYTF	TGTGCCAGTAGTAGAAGACAGAGGAAATCCTATGGCTACACCTTC
NA	TRBJ2-7	TRBV7-2	NA	CASSPRGHAGSYEQYF	TGTGCCAGCAGCCCGAGAGGGCACGCGGGATCCTACGAGCAGTACTTC
TRBD2	TRBJ2-2	TRBV11-3	NA	CASSWGGTGELFF	TGTGCCAGCAGCTGGGGGGGCACCGGGGAGCTGTTTTTT
NA	TRBJ2-7	TRBV6-1	NA	CASSDLGSGYYEQYF	TGTGCCAGCAGTGATTTGGGGTCCGGGTATTACGAGCAGTACTTC
NA	TRBJ1-2	TRBV5-4	NA	CASSPDAHPPEGYTF	TGTGCCAGCAGCCCGGACGCACATCCTCCCGAGGGCTACACCTTC
NA	TRBJ2-1	TRBV11-3	NA	CASSLDTGSSLEQFF	TGTGCCAGCAGCTTAGATACGGGGTCGAGTTTGGAGCAGTTCTTC
NA	TRBJ2-1	TRBV7-9	NA	CASSQPQGSSYNEQFF	TGTGCCAGCAGCCAGCCGCAGGGATCGTCCTACAATGAGCAGTTCTTC
NA	TRBJ2-3	TRBV10-3	NA	CAIPGPGTDTQYF	TGTGCCATCCCGGGACCGGGCACAGATACGCAGTATTTT
NA	TRBJ1-2	TRBV30	NA	CAWSVNGGYTF	TGTGCCTGGAGTGTCAATGGGGGCTACACCTTC
NA	TRBJ1-5	TRBV5-6	once	CASSSIKEDSNSNQPQHF	TGTGCCAGCAGCTCGATAAAAGAGGACAGTAATAGCAATCAGCCCCAGCATTTT
NA	TRBJ2-7	TRBV7-9	NA	CASSLDGRVYEQYF	TGTGCCAGCAGCTTAGATGGCAGAGTCTACGAGCAGTACTTC
TRBD2	TRBJ2-7	TRBV19	few	CASTHIAGGDYEQYF	TGTGCCAGTACCCATATAGCGGGGGGCGACTACGAGCAGTACTTC
NA	TRBJ1-2	TRBV5-1	NA	CASSLQGNGYTF	TGCGCCAGCAGCTTACAGGGAAATGGCTACACCTTC
NA	TRBJ1-1	TRBV5-4	NA	CAVSYRDTEAFF	TGTGCCGTTTCATACAGGGACACTGAAGCTTTCTTT
NA	TRBJ2-7	TRBV27	NA	CASSLKGPYHSSSYEQYF	TGTGCCAGCAGTTTAAAAGGTCCCTATCACTCATCTTCCTACGAGCAGTACTTC
TRBD1	TRBJ2-7	TRBV29-1	NA	CSVEEGQGLFWEQYF	TGCAGCGTTGAAGAGGGACAGGGCCTGTTTTGGGAGCAGTACTTC
TRBD1	TRBJ2-7	TRBV6-5	NA	CASSAETGGGEQYF	TGTGCCAGCAGTGCCGAGACAGGGGGCGGCGAGCAGTACTTC
NA	TRBJ1-4	TRBV5-6	NA	CASSSPQGTRTNEKLFF	TGTGCCAGCAGCTCACCACAGGGAACACGGACTAATGAAAAACTGTTTTTT
NA	TRBJ2-1	TRBV9	NA	CASSVALSGSYNEQFF	TGTGCCAGCAGCGTAGCTCTGAGCGGGTCCTACAATGAGCAGTTCTTC
TRBD1	TRBJ1-1	TRBV2	NA	CASSLPRDRGNTEAFF	TGTGCCAGCAGTTTACCCCGGGACAGAGGGAACACTGAAGCTTTCTTT
NA	TRBJ2-2	TRBV29-1	NA	CSVELPEGELFF	TGCAGCGTTGAACTTCCGGAGGGGGAGCTGTTTTTT
NA	TRBJ1-1	TRBV6-5	NA	CASSPPGDTEAFF	TGTGCCAGCAGTCCTCCTGGAGACACTGAAGCTTTCTTT
TRBD2	TRBJ2-6	TRBV27	NA	CASSSFGIGLAGGAGANVLTF	TGTGCCAGCAGTTCCTTTGGTATAGGACTAGCGGGGGGAGCTGGGGCCAACGTCCTGACTTTC
TRBD1	TRBJ1-2	TRBV5-1	NA	CASSLWTGILYGYTF	TGCGCCAGCAGCTTGTGGACAGGGATTCTCTATGGCTACACCTTC
NA	TRBJ2-1	TRBV27	NA	CASSPYSHNEQFF	TGTGCCAGCAGTCCATACTCCCACAATGAGCAGTTCTTC
TRBD2	TRBJ2-1	TRBV30	few	CAWSVLAGGYNEQFF	TGTGCCTGGAGTGTACTAGCGGGAGGGTACAATGAGCAGTTCTTC
TRBD1	TRBJ2-7	TRBV6-4	NA	CASSPGTGYEQYF	TGTGCCAGCAGTCCCGGGACAGGCTACGAGCAGTACTTC
NA	TRBJ2-7	TRBV11-2	NA	CASSFHSNEQYF	TGTGCCAGCAGCTTTCACAGTAACGAGCAGTACTTC
NA	TRBJ2-1	TRBV5-8	NA	CASSLVVYLNEQFF	TGTGCCAGCAGCTTGGTGGTTTACCTGAATGAGCAGTTCTTC
NA	TRBJ1-4	TRBV4-1	NA	CTSSQVGSPNEKLFF	TGCACCAGCAGCCAAGTGGGCAGCCCTAATGAAAAACTGTTTTTT
NA	TRBJ1-5	TRBV7-9	NA	CASSLGVAAFESNQPQHF	TGTGCCAGCAGCTTAGGCGTGGCAGCCTTTGAGAGCAATCAGCCCCAGCATTTT
NA	TRBJ2-7	TRBV19	NA	CASSRGLGIPYEQYF	TGTGCCAGTAGTAGGGGACTGGGAATTCCCTACGAGCAGTACTTC
NA	TRBJ2-1	TRBV19	NA	CASSIDGGNEQFF	TGTGCCAGTAGTATAGATGGGGGCAATGAGCAGTTCTTC
TRBD2	TRBJ2-3	TRBV4-2	NA	CASSRERRDREVLAGGTDTQYF	TGTGCCAGCAGCCGGGAGAGAAGGGACAGGGAAGTCCTAGCGGGGGGTACAGATACGCAGTATTTT
TRBD1	TRBJ1-1	TRBV4-2	once	CASSHPGQGISEAFF	TGTGCCAGCAGCCATCCGGGACAGGGGATATCTGAAGCTTTCTTT
NA	TRBJ2-5	TRBV5-1	few	CASSLGQVTVETQYF	TGCGCCAGCAGCTTGGGTCAGGTTACAGTGGAGACCCAGTACTTC
NA	TRBJ1-3	TRBV13	few	CASSLGAVLGNTIYF	TGTGCCAGCAGCCTGGGGGCAGTTCTTGGAAACACCATATATTTT